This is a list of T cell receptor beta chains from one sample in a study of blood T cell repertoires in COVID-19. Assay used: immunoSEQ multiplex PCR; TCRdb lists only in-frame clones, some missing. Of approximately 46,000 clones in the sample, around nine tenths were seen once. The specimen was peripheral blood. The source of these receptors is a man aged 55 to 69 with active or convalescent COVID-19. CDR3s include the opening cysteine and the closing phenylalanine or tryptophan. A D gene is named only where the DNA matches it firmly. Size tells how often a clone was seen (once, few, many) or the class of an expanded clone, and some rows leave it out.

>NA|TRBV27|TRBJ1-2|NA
CASMGGYGYTF
TGTGCCAGCATGGGGGGCTATGGCTACACCTTC
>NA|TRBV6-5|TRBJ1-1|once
CASTPDSPNTEAFF
TGTGCCAGCACTCCGGACAGCCCGAACACTGAAGCTTTCTTT
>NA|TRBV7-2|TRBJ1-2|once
CASSTGGQGTPNYGYTF
TGTGCCAGCAGCACGGGGGGACAAGGCACTCCTAACTATGGCTACACCTTC
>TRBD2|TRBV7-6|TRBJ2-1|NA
CASSLIAGGYNEQFF
TGTGCCAGCAGCTTAATCGCGGGAGGGTACAATGAGCAGTTCTTC
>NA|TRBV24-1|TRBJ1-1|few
CATSDGQKAGYPEAFF
TGTGCCACCAGTGATGGGCAGAAGGCGGGGTACCCTGAAGCTTTCTTT
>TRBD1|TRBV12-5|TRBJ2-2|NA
CASVSRQGVGTGELFF
TGTGCTAGTGTTTCCCGACAGGGAGTCGGCACCGGGGAGCTGTTTTTT
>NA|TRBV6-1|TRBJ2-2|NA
CASSELGNTGELFF
TGTGCCAGCAGTGAACTAGGTAACACCGGGGAGCTGTTTTTT
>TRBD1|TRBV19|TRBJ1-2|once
CASSNRDRGSYGYTF
TGTGCCAGTAGTAACCGGGACAGGGGTAGCTATGGCTACACCTTC
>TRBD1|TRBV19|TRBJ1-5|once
CASSRYRGFDQPQHF
TGTGCCAGTAGTAGGTACAGGGGTTTCGATCAGCCCCAGCATTTT
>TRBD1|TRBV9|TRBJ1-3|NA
CASSPTGGTGNTIYF
TGTGCCAGCAGCCCTACAGGGGGGACTGGAAACACCATATATTTT
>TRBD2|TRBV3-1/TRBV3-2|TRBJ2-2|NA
CASSPGGALGELFF
TGTGCCAGCAGCCCCGGGGGGGCCCTGGGGGAGCTGTTTTTT
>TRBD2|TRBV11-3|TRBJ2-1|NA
CASSAGLAGETGMRNEQFF
TGTGCCAGCAGCGCGGGACTAGCGGGGGAGACGGGGATGAGGAATGAGCAGTTCTTC
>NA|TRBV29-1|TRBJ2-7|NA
CSVEGSARGYEQYF
TGCAGCGTTGAAGGCTCGGCCAGAGGCTACGAGCAGTACTTC
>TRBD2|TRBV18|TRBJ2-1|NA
CASLMGDLAGVDEQFF
TGTGCCAGTTTGATGGGTGACCTAGCGGGGGTGGATGAGCAGTTCTTC
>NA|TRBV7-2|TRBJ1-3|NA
CASSLVRVGSGNTIYF
TGTGCCAGCAGCTTAGTACGGGTAGGCTCTGGAAACACCATATATTTT
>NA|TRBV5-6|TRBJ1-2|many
CASSYGQGFGYGYTF
TGTGCCAGCAGCTACGGCCAGGGATTCGGCTATGGCTACACCTTC
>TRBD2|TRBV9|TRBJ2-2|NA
CASSPGLAGDTGELFF
TGTGCCAGCAGCCCAGGACTAGCGGGGGACACCGGGGAGCTGTTTTTT
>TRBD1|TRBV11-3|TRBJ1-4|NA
CASSQGGKLFF
TGTGCCAGCAGTCAGGGGGGAAAACTGTTTTTT
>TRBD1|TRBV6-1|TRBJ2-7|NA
CASSELGEGTGGLYEQYF
TGTGCCAGCAGTGAACTAGGAGAAGGGACAGGGGGCCTCTACGAGCAGTACTTC
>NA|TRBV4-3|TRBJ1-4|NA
CASSQNQGYEKLFF
TGCGCCAGCAGCCAAAATCAGGGTTATGAAAAACTGTTTTTT
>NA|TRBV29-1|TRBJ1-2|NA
CSVTDSMRYTF
TGCAGCGTAACGGACAGTATGCGCTACACCTTC
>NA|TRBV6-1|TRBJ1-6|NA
CASSEASGVNSPLHF
TGTGCCAGCAGTGAAGCGTCCGGGGTCAATTCACCCCTCCACTTT
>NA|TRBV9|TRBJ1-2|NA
CASSVEQSQYYGYTF
TGTGCCAGCAGCGTAGAACAGTCCCAGTACTATGGCTACACCTTC
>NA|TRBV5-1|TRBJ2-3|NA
CASSLSGETDTQYF
TGCGCCAGCAGCCTGTCGGGGGAAACAGATACGCAGTATTTT
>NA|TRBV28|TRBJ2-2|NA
CASKSAGNTGELFF
TGTGCCAGCAAATCGGCAGGGAACACCGGGGAGCTGTTTTTT
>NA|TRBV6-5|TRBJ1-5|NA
CASRPRHGNQPQHF
TGTGCCAGCAGACCAAGACACGGCAATCAGCCCCAGCATTTT
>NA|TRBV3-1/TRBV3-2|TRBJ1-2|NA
CASSQDILRDGYTF
TGTGCCAGCAGCCAAGACATCTTGAGGGATGGCTACACCTTC
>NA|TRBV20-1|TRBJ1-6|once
CSAYGGLHRRF
TGCAGTGCTTACGGAGGTCTTCACCGCAGATTT
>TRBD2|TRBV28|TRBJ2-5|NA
CASRPRLAGGRGDQETQYF
TGTGCCAGCAGACCCCGACTAGCGGGGGGGCGGGGGGACCAAGAGACCCAGTACTTC
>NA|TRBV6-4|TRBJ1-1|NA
CASLIQDMNTEAFF
TGTGCCAGCCTTATACAGGACATGAACACTGAAGCTTTCTTT
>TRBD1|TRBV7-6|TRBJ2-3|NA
CASSRLPGQGAPTDTQYF
TGTGCCAGCAGCCGCCTACCGGGACAGGGGGCCCCCACAGATACGCAGTATTTT
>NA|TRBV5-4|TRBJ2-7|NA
CASRMDSSYEQYF
TGTGCCAGCAGGATGGACTCTTCCTACGAGCAGTACTTC
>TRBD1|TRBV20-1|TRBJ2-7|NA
CSASAGQGLSEQYF
TGCAGTGCTAGTGCGGGACAGGGCCTTTCCGAGCAGTACTTC
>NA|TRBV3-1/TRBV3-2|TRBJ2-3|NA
CASSNRVVVTDTQYF
TGTGCCAGCAGCAACAGGGTAGTGGTGACAGATACGCAGTATTTT
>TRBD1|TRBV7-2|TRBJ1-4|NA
CASSFRDSPPEKLFF
TGTGCCAGCAGCTTTCGGGACAGTCCGCCCGAAAAACTGTTTTTT
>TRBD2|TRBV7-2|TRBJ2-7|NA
CASSLAAGAYEQYF
TGTGCCAGCAGCTTAGCGGCGGGGGCCTACGAGCAGTACTTC
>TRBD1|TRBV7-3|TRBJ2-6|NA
CASSLSGTGVTGANVLTF
TGTGCCAGCAGCCTCTCCGGGACAGGGGTTACTGGGGCCAACGTCCTGACTTTC
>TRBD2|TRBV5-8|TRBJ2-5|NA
CASSPLAGDLETQYF
TGTGCCAGCAGCCCACTGGCGGGGGACTTAGAGACCCAGTACTTC
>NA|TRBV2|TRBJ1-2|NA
CASVGLANYGYTF
TGTGCCAGCGTCGGACTAGCTAACTATGGCTACACCTTC
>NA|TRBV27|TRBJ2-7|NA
CASSTLRTVSSYEQYF
TGTGCCAGCAGTACCCTCCGGACAGTAAGCTCCTACGAGCAGTACTTC
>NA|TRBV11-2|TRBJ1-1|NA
CASSSRTANTEAFF
TGTGCCAGCAGCTCCCGGACAGCGAACACTGAAGCTTTCTTT
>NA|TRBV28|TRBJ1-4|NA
CASSLPLGGEPNEKLFF
TGTGCCAGCAGTTTACCCCTGGGGGGGGAGCCTAATGAAAAACTGTTTTTT
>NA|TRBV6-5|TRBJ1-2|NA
CASSPPSGYGYTF
TGTGCCAGCAGTCCGCCATCGGGCTATGGCTACACCTTC
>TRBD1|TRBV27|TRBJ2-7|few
CASSLWTGSYEQYF
TGTGCCAGCAGTTTATGGACAGGGTCCTACGAGCAGTACTTC
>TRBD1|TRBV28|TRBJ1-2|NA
CASGTAYGYTF
TGTGCCAGCGGGACAGCCTATGGCTACACCTTC
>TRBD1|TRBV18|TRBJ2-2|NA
CASSPQGASDTGELFF
TGTGCCAGCTCACCTCAGGGGGCCTCGGACACCGGGGAGCTGTTTTTT
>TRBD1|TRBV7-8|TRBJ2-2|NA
CASSLQGVITGELFF
TGTGCCAGCAGCTTACAGGGGGTGATCACCGGGGAGCTGTTTTTT
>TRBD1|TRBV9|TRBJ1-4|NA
CASSPRMTGHNEKLFF
TGTGCCAGCAGCCCCCGGATGACAGGGCACAATGAAAAACTGTTTTTT
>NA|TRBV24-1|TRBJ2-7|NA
CATGGVRHISGQYF
TGTGCCACCGGAGGGGTACGACACATTTCGGGGCAGTACTTC
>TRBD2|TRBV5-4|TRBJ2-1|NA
CASSLDVGAGEDEQFF
TGTGCCAGCAGCTTGGATGTCGGGGCGGGGGAGGATGAGCAGTTCTTC